A single sample is the source of the 26 T cell receptor beta chains below, sequenced in a study of CD8 T cells in ankylosing spondylitis. TCRdb called the 5' RACE reads again in MiXCR, with one record for every CDR3 protein. Of approximately 42,000 distinct CDR3 sequences in the sample, more than 9.5% are singletons; the top ten hold 1.4%. The sequenced material came from blood, either unsorted or a sorted T cell fraction (not recorded which). These receptors came from a male donor with ankylosing spondylitis or in good health (not recorded which).

Many counts were recorded for this clonotype. The genes are TRBV28 and TRBJ1-2, with D uncertain. CDR1 MDHEN and CDR2 SYDVKM come from the germline V gene. Deletions cut 2 bases from V and 8 bases from J, with 9 bases between. This CDR3 contains 12 residues. CDR3 DNA: TGTGCCAGCAGTTTACCATCTTGGGGCTACACCTTC. Amino acids: CASSLPSWGYTF.

The J gene is TRBJ2-5, the V gene TRBV7-2; no definite D call. Trimming left V 4 bases short and J 1 base short, with 4 bases between. Germline CDR1 reads SGHTA; CDR2 reads FQGNSA. This CDR3 spans 12 amino acids. The CDR3 DNA reads as TGTGCCAGCAGCTCCAGCCAAGAGACCCAGTACTTC. Translated: CASSSSQETQYF.

This clonotype was recorded many times. V and J are TRBV30 and TRBJ2-3; 8 positions agree with TRBD1. Per germline, CDR1 GTSNPN and CDR2 SVGIG (reference sequence). V was clipped by 8 bases and J by 2 bases; unmatched bases: 9. The CDR3 extends over 14 amino acids. In DNA form, the CDR3 reads TGTGCCCAACAGACAGGGGCCTACACAGATACGCAGTATTTT. Protein: CAQQTGAYTDTQYF. The entire variable domain, with the rest obtained from reference TRBV30 and TRBJ2-3, is as follows: SQTIHQWPATLVQPVGSPLSLECTVEGTSNPNLYWYRQAAGRGLQLLFYSVGIGQISSEVPQNLSASRPQDRQFILSSKKLLLSDSGFYLCAQQTGAYTDTQYFGPGTRLTVL.

At least ten counts were recorded for this clonotype. V is TRBV18 and J is TRBJ1-3; perhaps TRBD1 as D (5 bases). The length of the CDR3 is 17 residues. Trimming took off 3 bases at V and 0 bases at J, with 15 bases between the two ends. Germline V gene sequence: CDR1 KGHSH, CDR2 LQKENI. DNA for the CDR3: TGTGCCAGCTCACCGGGGCCCGGGGGACGCTCTGGAAACACCATATATTTT. Residues: CASSPGPGGRSGNTIYF.

This clonotype was detected ten times or more. This chain connects TRBV12-3 or TRBV12-4 to TRBJ2-1, with D possibly matching TRBD1 (6 bases). The CDR3 totals 12 residues. V lost 5 bases and J 7 bases, leaving 9 bases between the germline ends. The CDR3 sequence: CASSPQGNEQFF. DNA of the CDR3: TGTGCCAGCAGTCCCCAGGGGAATGAGCAGTTCTTC.

This clonotype was detected ten times or more. The V and J genes are TRBV5-1 and TRBJ1-4; D perhaps matches TRBD1 (5 bases). V gave up 4 bases and J gave up 8 bases, with 18 bases separating them. CDR1 and CDR2 (germline): SGHRS, YFSETQ. The CDR3 sequence is 15 residues long. The CDR3 reads CASSLWGAWDEKLFF. In DNA, the CDR3 is TGCGCCAGCAGCCTTTGGGGAGCCTGGGACGAAAAACTGTTTTTT.

This clonotype was seen ten or more times. The chain carries TRBV6-2 or TRBV6-3 and TRBJ1-5; 9 nucleotides agree with TRBD1. There are 17 residues in the CDR3. In germline, CDR1 is MNHEY, CDR2 SVGEGT. V lost 2 bases, J lost 2 bases, and 7 bases stayed unmatched. The CDR3 DNA follows: TGTGCCAGCAGTTACCGGAACAGGGGGCAGGGCAATCAGCCCCAGCATTTT. Its translation: CASSYRNRGQGNQPQHF.

This clonotype appeared many times. This rearrangement joins TRBV27 to TRBJ2-5; 8 positions agree with TRBD1. Germline V CDR1 and CDR2: MNHEY, SMNVEV (reference sequence). V lost 0 bases and J lost 3; bases outside the gene matches: 9. This CDR3 is built from 17 residues. The CDR3 bases are TGTGCCAGCAGTTTATCGTGGGACAGGAGGTTCAAAGAGACCCAGTACTTC. It encodes CASSLSWDRRFKETQYF.

This clonotype has only a few counts. Written as DNA, the CDR3 is TGTGCCAGCTCACCAAGGGAGTCCTATAATTCACCCCTCCACTTT. This codes for CASSPRESYNSPLHF. This sequence joins TRBV18 and TRBJ1-6; D is unresolved. CDR3 length: 15 residues. Germline V CDR1 and CDR2: KGHSH, LQKENI. Trimming cost V 2 bases and J 1 base, with 6 bases left between them. The variable domain in full, completed from reference TRBV18 and TRBJ1-6, reads NAGVMQNPRHLVRRRGQEARLRCSPMKGHSHVYWYRQLPEEGLKFMVYLQKENIIDESGMPKERFSAEFPKEGPSILRIQQVVRGDSAAYFCASSPRESYNSPLHFGNGTRLTVT.

This clonotype was detected many times. The chain employs TRBV24-1 and TRBJ1-2, with TRBD1 matching 7 bases. Germline assignment: CDR1 KGHDR and CDR2 SFDVKD. Germline trimming cut 3 bases from V and 7 bases from J; bases unmatched to any gene: 7. This CDR3 has 14 amino acids. The CDR3 DNA is TGTGCCACCAGTGATAAGGGACAGTTTCCTGGCTACACCTTC. Translation gives CATSDKGQFPGYTF.

The rearrangement links TRBV5-1 to TRBJ2-7; 9 bases align to TRBD2. Trimming removed 1 base from V and 4 bases from J; junction bases left unmatched: 6. Looked up from germline, CDR1 is SGHRS and CDR2 is YFSETQ. The CDR3 is 15 amino acids. The CDR3 DNA is TGCGCCAGCAGCTTGAGCGGGGGGTTTGGGTACGAGCAGTACTTC. Amino acids: CASSLSGGFGYEQYF.

This clonotype appeared a few times. This chain uses TRBV5-5 with TRBJ1-2; maybe TRBD1 (5 bases). This CDR3 contains 14 residues. The germline V and J ends were trimmed by 0 bases and 3 bases, with 9 bases remaining between them. Germline lookup yields CDR1 SGHKS and CDR2 YYEKEE (reference sequence). The CDR3 loop is CASSLGDSDYGYTF. CDR3 sequence (DNA): TGTGCCAGCAGCTTGGGGGACTCGGACTATGGCTACACCTTC. The full variable domain, with the rest looked up from reference TRBV5-5 and TRBJ1-2, is DAGVTQSPTHLIKTRGQQVTLRCSPISGHKSVSWYQQVLGQGPQFIFQYYEKEERGRGNFPDRFSARQFPNYSSELNVNALLLGDSALYLCASSLGDSDYGYTFGSGTRLTVV.

This clonotype was counted at least ten times. The rearrangement joins TRBV3-1 to TRBJ1-6; D remains unclear. V shed 5 bases and J shed 10 bases, with 12 bases lying between them. The CDR3 is made up of 13 amino acids. Germline V gene sequence: CDR1 LGHDT, CDR2 YNNKEL (reference sequence). For the CDR3, the DNA is TGTGCCAGCAGCTCCCAGATGGGCTCACCCCTCCACTTT. Its protein is CASSSQMGSPLHF.

This clonotype was counted ten times or more. The rearrangement links TRBV5-1 to TRBJ2-5, with D unclear. The germline V and J ends were trimmed by 2 bases and 5 bases, with 7 bases remaining between them. The CDR3 is 12 residues long. CDR1 SGHRS and CDR2 YFSETQ come from the germline V gene. CDR3 region: CASSFETETQYF. DNA for the CDR3: TGCGCCAGCAGCTTTGAGACGGAGACCCAGTACTTC.

This clonotype was counted many times. The CDR3 DNA reads as TGTGCCAGCAGTTTATCGATGCAAACCTACGAGCAGTACTTC. The encoded protein is CASSLSMQTYEQYF. This sequence joins TRBV28 and TRBJ2-7; D is ambiguous. Trimming stripped 1 base from V and 2 bases from J, with 9 bases between. CDR1 MDHEN and CDR2 SYDVKM come from the germline V gene. The CDR3 covers 14 residues. The variable domain in full, completed from reference TRBV28 and TRBJ2-7, reads DVKVTQSSRYLVKRTGEKVFLECVQDMDHENMFWYRQDPGLGLRLIYFSYDVKMKEKGDIPEGYSVSREKKERFSLILESASTNQTSMYLCASSLSMQTYEQYFGPGTRLTVT.

This clonotype occurred many times. The CDR3 sequence is CASSLGDRVAEKLFF. In DNA form, the CDR3 reads TGCGCCAGCAGCTTGGGCGACAGGGTAGCCGAAAAACTGTTTTTT. The chain couples TRBV5-1 to TRBJ1-4; 7 positions agree with TRBD1. This CDR3 has 15 amino acids. The V gene's germline CDR1 is SGHRS and CDR2 YFSETQ. V was clipped by 0 bases and J by 8 bases; unmatched bases: 7.

This clonotype was observed at least ten times. The V call is TRBV27, the J call TRBJ2-7, with D possibly being TRBD2 (6 bases). Germline CDR1 MNHEY, CDR2 SMNVEV (reference sequence). Trimming shortened V by 2 bases and J by 4 bases, and 15 bases separated the two germline ends. The CDR3 sequence is 15 residues long. CDR3 coding DNA: TGTGCCAGCAGTTTAACCGGGGGTACTCGGTACGAGCAGTACTTC. This sequence encodes CASSLTGGTRYEQYF.

This clonotype was seen many times. This rearrangement joins TRBV29-1 to TRBJ2-1; 13 positions match TRBD2. CDR1 and CDR2 from the germline V gene are SQVTM and ANQGSEA. The V and J ends lost 5 bases and 7 bases, in that order; junction bases with no gene match: 5. The CDR3 contains 14 residues. The CDR3 loop is CSVKTSGGFNEQFF. The CDR3 DNA reads TGCAGCGTTAAGACTAGCGGGGGGTTTAATGAGCAGTTCTTC.

This clonotype is classed as medium-sized (0.01 to 0.1%). V and J are TRBV5-1 and TRBJ1-5, with D hard to call. Trimming pared 5 bases from V and 1 base from J, leaving 13 bases between. Germline V gene sequence: CDR1 SGHRS, CDR2 YFSETQ. CDR3 size: 15 residues. CDR3 nucleotide sequence: TGCGCCAGCAGGCCCGGAGGGCCAAGCAATCAGCCCCAGCATTTT. It is translated as CASRPGGPSNQPQHF.

This clonotype was observed a handful of times. The J gene is TRBJ1-1, the V gene TRBV7-2, with D tentatively TRBD1 (5 bases). Trimming took 3 bases from V and 5 from J, leaving 13 bases between them. The CDR3 runs 14 residues. Per the germline V gene, CDR1 is SGHTA and CDR2 is FQGNSA. CDR3: CASSFSGARTEAFF. CDR3 in DNA: TGTGCCAGCAGCTTCTCCGGGGCGCGGACTGAAGCTTTCTTT. Supplemented by reference TRBV7-2 and TRBJ1-1, the full variable domain reads GAGVSQSPSNKVTEKGKDVELRCDPISGHTALYWYRQSLGQGLEFLIYFQGNSAPDKSGLPSDRFSAERTGGSVSTLTIQRTQQEDSAVYLCASSFSGARTEAFFGQGTRLTVV.

Ten or more counts support this clonotype. The chain has TRBV12-3 or TRBV12-4 and TRBJ1-3; 7 bases fit TRBD1. J was trimmed by 6 bases and V by 6 bases; bases with no gene match: 11. The CDR3 totals 15 residues. CDR3 sequence reads: CASRPSGTAVNTIYF. The CDR3 nucleotides are TGTGCCAGCAGGCCGAGCGGGACAGCGGTAAACACCATATATTTT.

This clonotype was observed at least ten times. The genes are TRBV5-1 and TRBJ1-1; no firm D call. This CDR3 is built from 14 residues. Germline V CDR1 and CDR2: SGHRS, YFSETQ. V lost 0 bases to trimming and J lost 3 bases, with 9 bases between them. CDR3 loop: CASSLAAGYTEAFF. The CDR3 DNA sequence: TGCGCCAGCAGCTTGGCCGCGGGGTACACTGAAGCTTTCTTT.

This clonotype has a count of ten or more. The V call is TRBV6-1, the J call TRBJ1-1, with D possibly TRBD1 on 6 matching bases. This CDR3 has 15 residues. Trimming took 5 bases from V and 2 from J, leaving 15 bases between them. The germline gives CDR1 MNHNS, CDR2 SASEGT. The CDR3 sequence is CASSRGQGSNTEAFF. CDR3 bases: TGTGCCAGCAGTCGGGGGCAGGGCTCCAACACTGAAGCTTTCTTT.

This clonotype occurred many times. The chain employs TRBV5-1 and TRBJ2-3, with a weak D call TRBD1 (5 bases). CDR1 and CDR2 (germline): SGHRS, YFSETQ. This CDR3 is 13 amino acids long. With 5 bases removed from V and 4 bases from J, the gap between germline ends came to 11 bases. The CDR3 nucleotides are TGCGCCAGCAGGCTTGAAGGGGCAGATACGCAGTATTTT. Protein sequence: CASRLEGADTQYF. The full variable domain, rest sourced from reference TRBV5-1 and TRBJ2-3, is KAGVTQTPRYLIKTRGQQVTLSCSPISGHRSVSWYQQTPGQGLQFLFEYFSETQRNKGNFPGRFSGRQFSNSRSEMNVSTLELGDSALYLCASRLEGADTQYFGPGTRLTVL.

This clonotype was recorded at least ten times. The CDR3 reads CSAVGAPGQLYEQYF. DNA for the CDR3: TGCAGTGCTGTGGGGGCCCCGGGACAGCTTTACGAGCAGTACTTC. J is TRBJ2-7 and V is TRBV20-1; 7 bases are a match to TRBD1. CDR3 length equals 15 residues. Germline V CDR1 and CDR2: DFQATT, SNEGSKA (reference sequence). Trimming took 5 bases from V and 4 from J; bases not matched to a gene: 14.

This clonotype was seen ten or more times. The chain links TRBV5-1 to TRBJ1-2; 8 nucleotides agree with TRBD1. CDR1 SGHRS and CDR2 YFSETQ come from the germline V gene. V trimming: 8 bases; J trimming: 1 base; junction bases outside the gene matches: 7. The CDR3 length is 14 residues. CDR3 sequence (DNA): TGCGCCAGTTGGACAGGGCAGAATAACTATGGCTACACCTTC. It encodes CASWTGQNNYGYTF.